This T cell receptor beta chain originates from a study of blood T cell repertoires in COVID-19. The overall study: Acute and convalescent COVID-19 specimens originated in the United States, Italy and Spain. In each case, the material was cDNA or gDNA derived from T cells, B-cell-depleted T cells, or PBMCs.

Source study methods: Quantification of nucleated cells was approximated via reference gene primer amplification. Libraries were prepared by immunoSEQ multiplex PCR; TCRdb keeps only in-frame clonotypes and omits some of them. V and J calls and clone size are those listed in that table; D and trimming were worked out from the DNA. Of about 120,000 clones in the sample, 85% are singletons; the top ten hold roughly a tenth. With V trimmed by 3 bases and J by 10 bases, 11 bases remained unmatched. Germline V gene lookup returns CDR1 SGHTA and CDR2 FQGNSA. The CDR3 runs 14 residues. The V gene is TRBV7-2, the J gene TRBJ2-7; TRBD1 matches at 8 bases. The sequenced sample consisted of peripheral blood. The receptor was isolated from an elderly man with acute or convalescent COVID-19. The CDR3 sequence: CASSFQGADGVQYF. The CDR3, as DNA: TGTGCCAGCAGCTTCCAGGGGGCTGACGGTGTTCAGTACTTC.